This section outlines one T cell receptor (beta chain) sequence together with its context. The data are from a study of blood T cell repertoires in COVID-19. Study background: Whether acute or convalescent, the COVID-19 samples came from the United States, Italy and Spain. Sample material is recorded as cDNA or gDNA derived from T cells, B-cell-depleted T cells, or PBMCs.

Produced via immunoSEQ multiplex PCR; TCRdb's table is partial and in-frame only. Of around 120,000 clones listed, approximately 71% are singletons. V lost 0 bases and J 0 bases, leaving 15 bases between the germline ends. The germline CDR1 and CDR2 sequences are LNHNV and YYDKDF (reference sequence). CDR3 length: 18 amino acids. V and J are TRBV15 and TRBJ2-1, with D maybe TRBD2 (6 bases). The TCR originated in a woman aged 70-85 years with acute or convalescent COVID-19. Sequencing used peripheral blood. CDR3 in DNA: TGTGCCACCAGCAGAGATCTGTGGGAGGCCCGCTCCTACAATGAGCAGTTCTTC. Protein sequence: CATSRDLWEARSYNEQFF.